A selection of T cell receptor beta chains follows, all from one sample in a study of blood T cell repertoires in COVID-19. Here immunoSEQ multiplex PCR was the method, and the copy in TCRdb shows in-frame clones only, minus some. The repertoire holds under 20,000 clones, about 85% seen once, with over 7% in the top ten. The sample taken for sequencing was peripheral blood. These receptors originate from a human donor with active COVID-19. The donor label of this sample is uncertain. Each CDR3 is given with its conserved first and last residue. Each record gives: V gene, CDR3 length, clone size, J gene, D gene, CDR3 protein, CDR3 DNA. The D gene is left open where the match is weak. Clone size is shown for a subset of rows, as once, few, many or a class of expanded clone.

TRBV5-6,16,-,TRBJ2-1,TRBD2,CASSRLAGSSYNEQFF,TGTGCCAGCAGCCGACTAGCGGGTAGCTCCTACAATGAGCAGTTCTTC
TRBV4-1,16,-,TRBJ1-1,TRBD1,CASSQSTGVGDTEAFF,TGCGCCAGCAGCCAATCCACAGGGGTCGGGGACACTGAAGCTTTCTTT
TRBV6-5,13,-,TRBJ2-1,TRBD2,CAIESSGRDRQFF,TGTGCCATAGAGTCTAGCGGGAGGGATCGGCAGTTCTTC
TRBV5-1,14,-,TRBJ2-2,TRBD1,CASRGTANTGELFF,TGCGCCAGCAGAGGGACAGCGAACACCGGGGAGCTGTTTTTT
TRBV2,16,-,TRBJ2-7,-,CASSDWASGGTYEQYF,TGTGCCAGCAGTGATTGGGCCAGCGGTGGGACCTACGAGCAGTACTTC
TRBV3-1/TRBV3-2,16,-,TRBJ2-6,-,CASSQEGATGANVLTF,TGTGCCAGCAGCCAAGAGGGCGCGACTGGGGCCAACGTCCTGACTTTC
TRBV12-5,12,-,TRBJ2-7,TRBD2,CASATGGSEQYF,TGTGCTAGTGCCACGGGAGGGTCCGAGCAGTACTTC
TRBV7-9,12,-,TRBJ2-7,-,CASSFGAYEQYF,TGTGCCAGCAGCTTCGGTGCTTACGAGCAGTACTTC
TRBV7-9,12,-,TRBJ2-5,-,CASSLKGETQYF,TGTGCCAGCAGCTTAAAGGGGGAGACCCAGTACTTC
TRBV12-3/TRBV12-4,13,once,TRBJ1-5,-,CASRQGGDQPQHF,TGTGCCAGCAGACAGGGAGGGGATCAGCCCCAGCATTTT
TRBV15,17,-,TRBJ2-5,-,CATSRSLTSPGSETQYF,TGTGCCACCAGCAGATCCCTCACTAGCCCCGGGTCTGAGACCCAGTACTTC
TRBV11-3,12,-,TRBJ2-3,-,CASSFHTDTQYF,TGTGCCAGCAGTTTTCACACAGATACGCAGTATTTT
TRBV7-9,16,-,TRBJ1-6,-,CASSLRQSSYNSPLHF,TGTGCCAGCAGCTTAAGACAGAGCTCCTATAATTCACCCCTCCACTTT
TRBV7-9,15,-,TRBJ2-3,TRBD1,CASSHRDRVPDTQYF,TGTGCCAGCAGCCATCGGGACAGGGTCCCAGATACGCAGTATTTT
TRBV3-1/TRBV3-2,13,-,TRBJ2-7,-,CASSQQASGEQYF,TGTGCCAGCAGCCAACAGGCTTCCGGCGAGCAGTACTTC
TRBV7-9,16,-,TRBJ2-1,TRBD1,CASRSIQGESYNEQFF,TGTGCCAGCAGATCTATACAGGGGGAATCCTACAATGAGCAGTTCTTC
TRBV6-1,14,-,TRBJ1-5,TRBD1,CASSEGTGYQPQHF,TGTGCCAGCAGTGAAGGGACAGGATATCAGCCCCAGCATTTT
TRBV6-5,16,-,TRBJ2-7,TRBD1,CASSYRPFRQGNEQYF,TGTGCCAGCAGTTACCGGCCTTTTAGACAGGGAAACGAGCAGTACTTC
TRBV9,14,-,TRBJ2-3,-,CASSVRGNTDTQYF,TGTGCCAGCAGCGTCAGGGGCAACACAGATACGCAGTATTTT
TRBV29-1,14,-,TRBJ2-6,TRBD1,CSVQGGRGANVLTF,TGCAGCGTACAAGGGGGCCGTGGGGCCAACGTCCTGACTTTC
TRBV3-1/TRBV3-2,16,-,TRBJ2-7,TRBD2,CASSRLSGNPTDEQYF,TGTGCCAGCAGCCGTTTAAGCGGGAACCCGACGGACGAGCAGTACTTC
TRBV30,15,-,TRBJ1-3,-,CAWGDGVNSGNTIYF,TGTGCCTGGGGGGACGGGGTTAACTCTGGAAACACCATATATTTT
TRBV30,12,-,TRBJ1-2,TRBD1,CAWSGTGYGYTF,TGTGCCTGGAGTGGGACAGGGTATGGCTACACCTTC
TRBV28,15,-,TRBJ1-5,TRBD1,CASSLRTGINQPQHF,TGTGCCAGCAGTCTCCGGACAGGTATCAATCAGCCCCAGCATTTT
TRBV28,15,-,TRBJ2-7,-,CASTFRGAGAYEQYF,TGTGCCAGCACCTTTCGGGGGGCTGGGGCCTACGAGCAGTACTTC
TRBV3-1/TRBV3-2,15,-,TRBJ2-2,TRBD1,CASSQWGQHTGELFF,TGTGCCAGCAGCCAGTGGGGACAGCACACCGGGGAGCTGTTTTTT
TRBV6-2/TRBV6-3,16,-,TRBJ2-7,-,CASSYGGGSGSYEQYF,TGTGCCAGCAGTTACGGGGGCGGGAGCGGTAGTTACGAGCAGTACTTC
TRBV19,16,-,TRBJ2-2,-,CASSIHGRLPTGELFF,TGTGCCAGTAGTATCCATGGGAGACTCCCTACCGGGGAGCTGTTTTTT
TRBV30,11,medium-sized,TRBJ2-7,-,CAYKDTGEQYF,TGTGCCTACAAGGACACGGGCGAGCAGTACTTC
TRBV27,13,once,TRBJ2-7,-,CASSLGPIYEQYF,TGTGCCAGCAGTTTAGGCCCGATCTACGAGCAGTACTTC
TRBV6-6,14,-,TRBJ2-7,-,CASRPLYGTYEQYF,TGTGCCAGCAGACCCCTGTACGGGACCTACGAGCAGTACTTC
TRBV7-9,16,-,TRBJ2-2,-,CASSGLERANTGELFF,TGTGCCAGCAGCGGTCTAGAGCGTGCGAACACCGGGGAGCTGTTTTTT
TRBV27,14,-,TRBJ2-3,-,CASSLSDPRDTQYF,TGTGCCAGCAGTTTATCCGATCCCAGGGATACGCAGTATTTT
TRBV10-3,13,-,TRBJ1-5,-,CATTDYSNQPQHF,TGTGCCACAACAGACTATAGCAATCAGCCCCAGCATTTT
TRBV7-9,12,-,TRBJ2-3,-,CASSPGTDTQYF,TGTGCCAGCAGCCCCGGGACAGATACGCAGTATTTT
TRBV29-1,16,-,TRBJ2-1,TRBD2,CSAAEPRTSGYNEQFF,TGCAGCGCTGCGGAACCTCGGACTAGCGGCTACAATGAGCAGTTCTTC
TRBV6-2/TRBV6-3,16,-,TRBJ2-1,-,CASSYLSGSSYNEQFF,TGTGCCAGCAGTTACCTATCCGGGAGCTCCTACAATGAGCAGTTCTTC
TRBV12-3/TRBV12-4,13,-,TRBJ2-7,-,CASSFAWGDEQYF,TGTGCCAGCAGTTTTGCCTGGGGAGACGAGCAGTACTTC
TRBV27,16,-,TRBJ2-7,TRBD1,CASSFMGWDRPYEQYF,TGTGCCAGCAGTTTCATGGGGTGGGACAGGCCGTACGAGCAGTACTTC